This is a list of T cell receptor beta chains from one sample in a study of CD4 T cells in relation to SARS-CoV-2 and coronaviruses. Antigens of these TCRs are unknown. The data were produced by immunoSEQ multiplex PCR, yet TCRdb's version contains in-frame clones alone and is incomplete. The sample carries about 40,000 clones, 70% to 85% recorded once. The source material was naive CD4+ T cells from PBMCs, cultured in vitro. The receptors here all came from an adult with COVID-19. Each CDR3 is given with its conserved first and last residue. D genes are given only for firm matches. Clone sizes are given selectively: once, few, many, or a class where the clone is expanded.

V,D,J,size,CDR3,DNA
TRBV19,TRBD2,TRBJ2-3,once,CASSARAGTSGRYTQYF,TGTGCCAGTAGTGCGCGAGCCGGGACTAGCGGGCGATATACGCAGTATTTT
TRBV3-1/TRBV3-2,TRBD2,TRBJ2-7,-,CASSRTSGSYEQYF,TGTGCCAGCAGCCGGACTAGCGGGAGTTACGAGCAGTACTTC
TRBV7-9,-,TRBJ2-1,-,CASSQTSNYNEQFF,TGTGCCAGCAGCCAGACTAGTAACTACAATGAGCAGTTCTTC
TRBV30,-,TRBJ1-5,few,CAWSKRDQQPQHF,TGTGCCTGGAGTAAGAGGGATCAACAGCCCCAGCATTTT
TRBV3-1/TRBV3-2,TRBD2,TRBJ2-3,-,CASSPRTSGTQYF,TGTGCCAGCAGCCCTCGGACTAGTGGCACGCAGTATTTT
TRBV4-1,TRBD2,TRBJ2-3,-,CASSQDVAGGDTQYF,TGCGCCAGCAGCCAAGATGTGGCGGGGGGGGATACGCAGTATTTT
TRBV5-1,TRBD2,TRBJ2-2,-,CASSLTSGSAGELFF,TGCGCCAGCAGCTTGACTAGCGGGAGTGCCGGGGAGCTGTTTTTT
TRBV6-2/TRBV6-3,-,TRBJ2-7,-,CASSRWDEQYF,TGTGCCAGCAGTCGTTGGGACGAGCAGTACTTC
TRBV25-1,TRBD2,TRBJ2-1,once,CASASGRPYNEQFF,TGTGCCAGCGCTAGCGGGAGGCCATACAATGAGCAGTTCTTC
TRBV10-3,-,TRBJ2-3,-,CATEDSTDTQYF,TGTGCCACCGAGGACAGTACAGATACGCAGTATTTT
TRBV11-2,-,TRBJ2-3,-,CASSSRGASTDTQYF,TGTGCCAGCAGCTCCAGAGGTGCCAGCACAGATACGCAGTATTTT
TRBV7-9,-,TRBJ2-3,-,CASRPWGSLVDTQYF,TGTGCCAGCAGACCCTGGGGGTCGTTGGTAGATACGCAGTATTTT
TRBV7-9,-,TRBJ2-5,-,CASSLGVGVEETQYF,TGTGCCAGCAGCTTAGGGGTGGGAGTTGAAGAGACCCAGTACTTC
TRBV7-9,-,TRBJ1-1,few,CASSLGGGKAFF,TGTGCCAGCAGCTTAGGGGGAGGGAAAGCTTTCTTT
TRBV30,TRBD2,TRBJ2-7,once,CAWSAGLAGVGEQYF,TGTGCCTGGAGTGCCGGACTAGCGGGAGTAGGGGAGCAGTACTTC
TRBV28,-,TRBJ1-1,-,CASSLYRRLGQPPVW,TGTGCCAGCAGTTTATACCGAAGACTCGGACAGCCCCCCGTATGG
TRBV5-8,-,TRBJ1-5,-,CASSLGTDFYSNQPQHF,TGTGCCAGCAGCTTGGGGACGGACTTTTATAGCAATCAGCCCCAGCATTTT
TRBV5-4,-,TRBJ1-2,-,CASSLRVQVGNYGYTF,TGTGCCAGCAGCTTGCGGGTCCAGGTCGGTAACTATGGCTACACCTTC
TRBV5-1,TRBD2,TRBJ2-1,-,CASSYSGSSYNEQFF,TGCGCCAGCAGTTATAGCGGGAGCTCCTACAATGAGCAGTTCTTC
TRBV7-3,TRBD1,TRBJ2-1,-,CASSSGQRNEQFF,TGTGCCAGCAGCTCGGGACAGCGGAATGAGCAGTTCTTC
TRBV6-4,TRBD2,TRBJ2-1,-,CASSDSSGSYNEQFF,TGTGCCAGCAGTGACTCTAGCGGGAGTTACAATGAGCAGTTCTTC
TRBV7-7,TRBD1,TRBJ1-2,few,CASSLWTGDNYGYTF,TGTGCCAGCAGCTTATGGACAGGGGATAACTATGGCTACACCTTC
TRBV7-7,TRBD1,TRBJ2-5,-,CASTPGQGETQYF,TGTGCTAGCACCCCGGGACAGGGCGAGACCCAGTACTTC
TRBV2,-,TRBJ2-2,-,CASSVSGINTGELFF,TGTGCCAGCAGTGTTTCAGGAATAAACACCGGGGAGCTGTTTTTT
TRBV2,TRBD2,TRBJ2-3,-,CASRTGTSGRWGTDTQYF,TGTGCCAGCAGAACCGGGACTAGCGGGAGATGGGGCACAGATACGCAGTATTTT
TRBV4-1,TRBD1,TRBJ2-6,-,CASSQGGGQGVSGANVLTF,TGCGCCAGCAGCCAGGGGGGGGGACAGGGAGTCTCTGGGGCCAACGTCCTGACTTTC
TRBV25-1,-,TRBJ2-4,-,CASSVGNIQYF,TGTGCCAGCAGTGTCGGAAACATTCAGTACTTC
TRBV5-4,TRBD2,TRBJ2-1,-,CASSQVREGRPYNEQFF,TGTGCCAGCAGCCAGGTACGGGAGGGCCGTCCCTACAATGAGCAGTTCTTC
TRBV7-9,TRBD1,TRBJ1-1,-,CASSRDRAAFF,TGTGCCAGCAGCCGGGACAGGGCAGCTTTCTTT
TRBV18,TRBD1,TRBJ1-4,-,CASSPGTGVGKGEKLFF,TGTGCCAGCTCACCAGGGACAGGGGTCGGTAAAGGTGAAAAACTGTTTTTT
TRBV5-5,-,TRBJ1-4,-,CASSFRRATNEKLFF,TGTGCCAGCAGCTTTCGCAGAGCAACTAATGAAAAACTGTTTTTT
TRBV9,TRBD2,TRBJ2-2,-,CASSSQSGGPPGELFF,TGTGCCAGCAGCTCTCAATCGGGGGGTCCTCCCGGGGAGCTGTTTTTT
TRBV7-9,-,TRBJ2-7,-,CASSRVERVHEQYF,TGTGCCAGCAGCCGAGTTGAGAGAGTACACGAGCAGTACTTC
TRBV2,-,TRBJ2-2,-,CASRRTDINTGELFF,TGTGCCAGCAGGAGGACAGATATTAACACCGGGGAGCTGTTTTTT
TRBV19,TRBD1,TRBJ2-4,-,CASSPPGQGNIQYF,TGTGCCAGTAGTCCTCCGGGACAGGGAAACATTCAGTACTTC
TRBV27,TRBD1,TRBJ1-2,-,CASRFQEGASYGYTF,TGTGCCAGCCGTTTTCAAGAGGGGGCGAGCTATGGCTACACCTTC
TRBV7-3,-,TRBJ1-6,-,CASSLGTTNSPLHF,TGTGCCAGCAGCTTAGGGACAACCAATTCACCCCTCCACTTT
TRBV7-2,TRBD1,TRBJ1-6,few,CASSAGQNSPLHF,TGTGCCAGCAGCGCGGGACAGAATTCACCCCTCCACTTT
TRBV7-8,-,TRBJ1-3,-,CASSLGHSGNTIYF,TGTGCCAGCAGCTTAGGCCACTCTGGAAACACCATATATTTT
TRBV6-2/TRBV6-3,-,TRBJ2-1,-,CASSDHNEQFF,TGTGCCAGCAGTGACCACAATGAGCAGTTCTTC
TRBV27,TRBD2,TRBJ2-1,-,CASSFSGTSGSYEQFF,TGTGCCAGCAGTTTCTCCGGGACTAGCGGGAGCTATGAGCAGTTCTTC
TRBV24-1,TRBD2,TRBJ2-7,-,CATSDFGTSGQYEQYF,TGTGCCACCAGTGATTTCGGGACTAGCGGACAATACGAGCAGTACTTC
TRBV7-3,-,TRBJ2-3,-,CASSEGLRGGSDTQYF,TGTGCCAGCAGCGAGGGGCTAAGGGGGGGGTCAGATACGCAGTATTTT
TRBV19,-,TRBJ1-5,-,CASSIWQVYQPQHF,TGTGCCAGTAGTATCTGGCAGGTTTATCAGCCCCAGCATTTT
TRBV19,TRBD1,TRBJ1-5,few,CASSTGDRVKNQPQHF,TGTGCCAGTAGTACCGGAGACAGGGTGAAGAATCAGCCCCAGCATTTT
TRBV4-2,-,TRBJ1-5,-,CASSQDRRGNQPQHF,TGTGCCAGCAGCCAAGATCGCAGGGGCAATCAGCCCCAGCATTTT
TRBV9,-,TRBJ2-1,-,CASRGGSAPDEQFF,TGTGCCAGCCGAGGTGGATCAGCTCCTGATGAGCAGTTCTTC
TRBV3-1/TRBV3-2,TRBD1,TRBJ1-5,-,CASSRTGSEPQHF,TGTGCCAGCAGTCGGACAGGGTCGGAGCCCCAGCATTTT
TRBV4-1,-,TRBJ2-3,-,CASSHVGDTQYF,TGCGCCAGCAGCCATGTGGGGGATACGCAGTATTTT
TRBV5-4,-,TRBJ2-3,-,CASSLTGSTDTQYF,TGTGCCAGCAGCTTGACAGGTAGCACAGATACGCAGTATTTT
TRBV20-1,-,TRBJ2-7,once,CSASPRVVHEQYF,TGCAGTGCTAGTCCAAGGGTAGTCCACGAGCAGTACTTC
TRBV30,-,TRBJ2-4,-,CAWSDSAGIQYF,TGTGCCTGGAGCGACTCGGCAGGAATTCAGTACTTC
TRBV9,-,TRBJ2-6,few,CASSVGGSGANVLTF,TGTGCCAGCAGCGTAGGAGGGAGTGGGGCCAACGTCCTGACTTTC
TRBV5-8,-,TRBJ1-1,once,CASSPWTAREAFF,TGTGCCAGCAGCCCATGGACAGCCCGTGAAGCTTTCTTT
TRBV2,TRBD2,TRBJ2-5,-,CASSSGSRSVETQYF,TGTGCCAGCAGTAGCGGGAGCCGCTCGGTAGAGACCCAGTACTTC